This TCR beta chain was identified during a study of cytomegalovirus exposure and HLA in healthy donors. In germline, CDR1 is MDHEN, CDR2 SYDVKM. J was trimmed by 0 bases and V by 6 bases; bases with no gene match: 8. The CDR3 covers 15 residues. Amplification used 60 Vbeta primers and 13 Jbeta primers. Measured with immunoSEQ multiplex PCR; TCRdb has only the in-frame clones, and not every one. Its listing shows some 120,000 clones. The chain links TRBV28 to TRBJ2-7; 7 bases are a match to TRBD1. The clonotype originates from a man aged 18 to 35 in good health and CMV-seronegative. Sequencing was carried out using PBMCs. CDR3 amino acids: CASRPTGASSYEQYF. The CDR3 coding sequence is TGTGCCAGCAGACCCACAGGGGCTAGCTCCTACGAGCAGTACTTC. The full variable domain, its missing parts supplied by reference TRBV28 and TRBJ2-7, is DVKVTQSSRYLVKRTGEKVFLECVQDMDHENMFWYRQDPGLGLRLIYFSYDVKMKEKGDIPEGYSVSREKKERFSLILESASTNQTSMYLCASRPTGASSYEQYFGPGTRLTVT.